This is a list of T cell receptor beta chains from one sample in a study of T cells in localized non-small cell lung cancer. Assay used: immunoSEQ multiplex PCR; TCRdb lists only in-frame clones, some missing. The data contain 90,000 to 100,000 clones, approximately 90% of them singletons. The sample in question was PBMCs, obtained before any cancer treatment. These receptors originate from a woman aged 35 to 70 with stage II squamous cell lung carcinoma. Both conserved end residues are part of each CDR3. Each record gives: V gene, clone size, J gene, D gene, CDR3 protein, CDR3 DNA. The D gene is left open where the match is weak. Part of the rows lack a size; the others show once, few, many or a class for expanded clones.

V: TRBV10-2
size: .
J: TRBJ2-6
D: .
CDR3: CASSENFFSAANVLTF
DNA: TGCGCCAGCAGTGAGAACTTCTTCTCTGCGGCCAACGTCCTGACTTTC

V: TRBV19
size: once
J: TRBJ1-5
D: .
CDR3: CASSRGLGGNQPQHF
DNA: TGTGCCAGTAGTAGGGGGTTAGGGGGAAATCAGCCCCAGCATTTT

V: TRBV19
size: .
J: TRBJ2-3
D: TRBD2
CDR3: CASSATSGLTDTQYF
DNA: TGTGCCAGTTCCGCGACTAGCGGCCTCACAGATACGCAGTATTTT

V: TRBV6-6
size: once
J: TRBJ2-2
D: TRBD1
CDR3: CASSWTGANTGELFF
DNA: TGTGCCAGCAGTTGGACAGGGGCGAACACCGGGGAGCTGTTTTTT

V: TRBV4-2
size: .
J: TRBJ1-1
D: .
CDR3: CASSQERLGRAVTEAFF
DNA: TGTGCCAGCAGCCAAGAGCGTTTGGGCAGGGCTGTTACTGAAGCTTTCTTT

V: TRBV7-2
size: .
J: TRBJ1-1
D: .
CDR3: CASSSRVVNTEAFF
DNA: TGTGCCAGCAGCTCACGGGTGGTCAACACTGAAGCTTTCTTT

V: TRBV9
size: .
J: TRBJ2-2
D: .
CDR3: CASSEFTGELFF
DNA: TGTGCCAGCAGCGAATTCACCGGGGAGCTGTTTTTT

V: TRBV7-9
size: .
J: TRBJ1-5
D: .
CDR3: CASSLDAGPQHF
DNA: TGTGCCAGCAGCTTAGATGCAGGTCCCCAGCATTTT

V: TRBV2
size: .
J: TRBJ2-7
D: .
CDR3: CASTPDPTYYEQYF
DNA: TGTGCCAGCACCCCAGATCCGACATACTACGAGCAGTACTTC

V: TRBV7-9
size: .
J: TRBJ1-3
D: .
CDR3: CASSATIGPGNTIYF
DNA: TGTGCCAGCAGCGCCACGATCGGTCCCGGAAACACCATATATTTT

V: TRBV19
size: .
J: TRBJ1-5
D: TRBD1
CDR3: CASSIGTDRGNQPQHF
DNA: TGTGCCAGTAGTATTGGAACCGACAGGGGCAATCAGCCCCAGCATTTT

V: TRBV14
size: .
J: TRBJ1-1
D: .
CDR3: CASSQGRALNTEAFF
DNA: TGTGCCAGCAGCCAAGGGCGGGCCTTGAACACTGAAGCTTTCTTT

V: TRBV6-1
size: .
J: TRBJ2-1
D: .
CDR3: CASSAPRIDNEQFF
DNA: TGTGCCAGCAGTGCCCCCAGAATCGACAATGAGCAGTTCTTC

V: TRBV7-9
size: .
J: TRBJ2-1
D: .
CDR3: CASSGYRAEGTGNEQFF
DNA: TGTGCCAGCAGCGGATACAGGGCCGAGGGGACTGGCAATGAGCAGTTCTTC

V: TRBV6-1
size: few
J: TRBJ2-6
D: .
CDR3: CASSEDGSGANVLTF
DNA: TGTGCCAGCAGTGAAGACGGGTCTGGGGCCAACGTCCTGACTTTC

V: TRBV29-1
size: .
J: TRBJ2-7
D: TRBD1
CDR3: CSVGQVSSYEQYF
DNA: TGCAGCGTCGGACAGGTCTCAAGCTACGAGCAGTACTTC

V: TRBV25-1
size: .
J: TRBJ1-1
D: .
CDR3: CASSEGSMNTEAFF
DNA: TGTGCCAGCAGTGAGGGCAGCATGAACACTGAAGCTTTCTTT

V: TRBV6-1
size: .
J: TRBJ1-1
D: .
CDR3: CASSASGVNTEAFF
DNA: TGTGCCAGCAGTGCGAGCGGTGTGAACACTGAAGCTTTCTTT

V: TRBV6-1
size: .
J: TRBJ1-2
D: .
CDR3: CASSESSTLGFNYGYTF
DNA: TGTGCCAGCAGTGAGTCTTCGACATTGGGATTTAACTATGGCTACACCTTC

V: TRBV4-1
size: .
J: TRBJ1-4
D: .
CDR3: CASSQVVTGLEKLFF
DNA: TGCGCCAGCAGCCAAGTTGTAACCGGTCTTGAAAAACTGTTTTTT

V: TRBV2
size: once
J: TRBJ1-5
D: .
CDR3: CASTTPEGGRNQPQHF
DNA: TGTGCCAGCACCACTCCCGAGGGAGGGCGGAATCAGCCCCAGCATTTT

V: TRBV5-8
size: .
J: TRBJ2-7
D: .
CDR3: CASIRRLITYEQYF
DNA: TGTGCCAGCATACGGCGCCTTATAACCTACGAGCAGTACTTC

V: TRBV15
size: once
J: TRBJ1-3
D: .
CDR3: CATSRGGLTSSGNTIYF
DNA: TGTGCCACCAGCAGAGGAGGCCTGACAAGCTCTGGAAACACCATATATTTT

V: TRBV28
size: .
J: TRBJ1-6
D: .
CDR3: CASSFLRQASPLHF
DNA: TGTGCCAGCAGTTTCCTTAGACAGGCTTCACCCCTCCACTTT

V: TRBV4-2
size: .
J: TRBJ2-3
D: TRBD2
CDR3: CASSQDPSGRETDTQYF
DNA: TGTGCCAGCAGCCAAGATCCTAGCGGGAGGGAGACAGATACGCAGTATTTT

V: TRBV5-4
size: once
J: TRBJ2-3
D: .
CDR3: CASSLILSGSSTDTQYF
DNA: TGTGCCAGCAGCTTGATCCTCTCGGGCAGTAGCACAGATACGCAGTATTTT

V: TRBV6-1
size: once
J: TRBJ2-7
D: .
CDR3: CAHGEGQHYEQYF
DNA: TGTGCCCACGGGGAGGGACAGCACTACGAGCAGTACTTC

V: TRBV5-1
size: .
J: TRBJ2-1
D: .
CDR3: CASRSGPEQFF
DNA: TGCGCCAGCAGATCGGGGCCCGAGCAGTTCTTC

V: TRBV28
size: .
J: TRBJ1-1
D: .
CDR3: CASSHRLEAFF
DNA: TGTGCCAGCAGTCACAGGCTTGAGGCTTTCTTT

V: TRBV7-8
size: .
J: TRBJ1-1
D: TRBD1
CDR3: CASSSGQGMNTEAFF
DNA: TGTGCCAGCAGCTCGGGACAGGGGATGAACACTGAAGCTTTCTTT

V: TRBV27
size: once
J: TRBJ2-3
D: TRBD2
CDR3: CASSVAGGLIGDTQYF
DNA: TGTGCCAGCAGTGTAGCGGGGGGGCTTATTGGAGATACGCAGTATTTT

V: TRBV6-5
size: .
J: TRBJ1-1
D: .
CDR3: CASSYGQQANTEAFF
DNA: TGTGCCAGCAGTTACGGTCAACAGGCGAACACTGAAGCTTTCTTT

V: TRBV7-9
size: .
J: TRBJ1-1
D: .
CDR3: CASSFPTVKAFF
DNA: TGTGCCAGCAGCTTCCCGACGGTTAAAGCTTTCTTT

V: TRBV28
size: .
J: TRBJ2-7
D: .
CDR3: CASSFSTSYEQYF
DNA: TGTGCCAGCAGTTTCTCTACCAGTTACGAGCAGTACTTC

V: TRBV7-9
size: .
J: TRBJ1-1
D: TRBD1
CDR3: CASSLWGQSMNTEAFF
DNA: TGTGCCAGCAGCCTGTGGGGACAGTCCATGAACACTGAAGCTTTCTTT

V: TRBV19
size: .
J: TRBJ2-2
D: TRBD1
CDR3: CASSTPGQTNTGELFF
DNA: TGTGCCAGTAGTACCCCGGGACAGACGAACACCGGGGAGCTGTTTTTT

V: TRBV6-6
size: .
J: TRBJ1-5
D: .
CDR3: CASTPQGSGQPQHF
DNA: TGTGCCAGCACCCCACAAGGGTCGGGACAGCCCCAGCATTTT

V: TRBV9
size: .
J: TRBJ2-7
D: .
CDR3: CASSSGTAGGEQYF
DNA: TGTGCCAGCAGCTCAGGAACGGCCGGGGGCGAGCAGTACTTC

V: TRBV10-3
size: .
J: TRBJ1-1
D: TRBD1
CDR3: CAISGQGSEAFF
DNA: TGTGCCATCAGTGGACAGGGCTCTGAAGCTTTCTTT

V: TRBV7-9
size: .
J: TRBJ2-5
D: .
CDR3: CASSSRGAPQYF
DNA: TGTGCCAGCAGCTCTAGAGGGGCACCCCAGTACTTC

V: TRBV5-1
size: .
J: TRBJ2-5
D: TRBD1
CDR3: CASSYTLDRWGETQYF
DNA: TGCGCCAGCAGCTATACTCTGGACAGGTGGGGGGAGACCCAGTACTTC